This T cell receptor beta chain was observed in a study of CD8 T cells in ankylosing spondylitis. With respect to this clonotype: Its antigen remains unidentified.

TCRdb re-derived calls from the 5' RACE reads in MiXCR, one entry per CDR3 protein. The sample lists some 290,000 distinct CDR3 sequences; 20% were seen once. General study points: Prior work had noted some motif variants in reactive arthritis blood and synovial fluid.

The TCR sequence derives from a male donor with ankylosing spondylitis or in good health (not recorded which). Sequenced: blood, either unsorted or a sorted T cell fraction (not recorded which).

CDR3 loop: CASRRLPSGNTIYF. CDR3 DNA sequence: TGTGCCAGCAGGAGACTTCCCTCTGGAAACACCATATATTTT. The chain is built from TRBV6-1 and TRBJ1-3; D is unresolved. The CDR3 has 14 amino acids. With 6 bases removed from V and 0 bases from J, the gap between germline ends came to 9 bases. CDR1 MNHNS and CDR2 SASEGT come from the germline V gene.